This TCR beta chain comes out of a study of long-term antiretroviral therapy in people with HIV. This was the immunoSEQ v3.0 assay at survey level. Only in-frame clones appear in the TCRdb table, and some are missing; sequencing was by immunoSEQ multiplex PCR. The sample comprises 7,500 to 10,000 clones, about 81% of which are singletons, and approximately 17% rests with the top ten. Participants who had HIV were, without exception, treated in the United States. Cryopreserved PBMC, at 1-10 million per sample, were present before DNA extraction. CDR3 length: 16 residues. Trimming removed 2 bases from V and 0 bases from J, with 11 bases in between. The V gene's germline CDR1 is MNHEY and CDR2 SMNVEV (reference sequence).

The sequences come from unsorted PBMCs, collected 0.7 years after starting antiretroviral therapy. The TCR sequence derives from a man aged 35-49 years with HIV. The chain recombines TRBV27 with TRBJ1-5; D is undetermined. In nucleotides, the CDR3 is TGTGCCAGCAGTTTAAGACCGCAAGTTAGCAATCAGCCCCAGCATTTT. Its translation is CASSLRPQVSNQPQHF.